Here is one T cell receptor (beta chain) with its context. This sample is part of a study of shared clonotypes between healthy human individuals. Sequencing was at deep level. Genomic DNA belonging to each subset was distributed in equal measure over several immunoSEQ plates. A 200 ng quantity of DNA, about 30,000 T cell genomes, went into the sorted-subset replicate PCRs. Original processing notes: ImmunoSEQ only sent back junction sequences with no quality scores, so filtering was done differently. Profiled with immunoSEQ multiplex PCR; TCRdb holds only in-frame clones, not every one. That table furnishes V, J and clone size, whereas the DNA furnished D and trimming. Of some 2,000,000 clones in the sample, approximately 96% are singletons; the top ten hold about 0.13%. The germline V and J ends were trimmed by 2 bases and 5 bases, with 10 bases remaining between them. Germline V gene lookup returns CDR1 WNHNN and CDR2 SYGVQD (reference sequence). This CDR3 has 13 residues.

Material: naive CD4+ T cells sorted from blood. Subset meaning: CD45RA+ positively selected. This receptor was identified in a man younger than 35 in good health. The chain has TRBV10-1 and TRBJ2-7; D remains ambiguous. This CDR3 reads CASSEQVGDEQYF. In DNA form, the CDR3 reads TGCGCCAGCAGTGAGCAGGTCGGAGACGAGCAGTACTTC.